A single sample is the source of the 5 T cell receptor beta chains below, sequenced in a study of cytomegalovirus exposure and HLA in healthy donors. PCR was performed using 60 Vbeta and 13 Jbeta primers. Profiling relied on immunoSEQ multiplex PCR, and the TCRdb table lists in-frame clones only, not all of them. Its table records around 80,000 clones. The sequenced material came from PBMCs. The receptors come from a man in his forties in good health and CMV-seronegative.

The gene calls are TRBV27 and TRBJ1-6, with 8 positions matching TRBD1. CDR3 length: 16 amino acids. Germline CDR1 and CDR2: MNHEY and SMNVEV (reference sequence). V was clipped by 5 bases and J by 6 bases; unmatched bases: 9. For the CDR3, the DNA is TGTGCCAGCAGTCTCGGACAGGGCGCGGGTAATTCACCCCTCCACTTT. Its protein is CASSLGQGAGNSPLHF.

This chain connects TRBV2 to TRBJ2-5; D is perhaps TRBD1 (5 bases). The better agreement between TRBJ2-7 and the DNA end casts doubt on the J call. The germline gives CDR1 SNHLY, CDR2 FYNNEI. CDR3 length: 14 residues. CDR3 loop: CASSDQGAGYEQYF. DNA of the CDR3: TGTGCCAGCAGTGACCAAGGGGCCGGATACGAGCAGTACTTC.

V usage is TRBV7-2 and J usage is TRBJ1-5; possibly TRBD1 for D (6 bases). Trimming removed 5 bases from V and 5 bases from J, with 16 bases in between. This CDR3 comprises 15 residues. From germline, CDR1 is SGHTA and CDR2 FQGNSA. The CDR3 loop reads CASSLKDSAHQPQHF. For the CDR3, the DNA is TGTGCCAGCAGCCTGAAGGACAGTGCCCATCAGCCCCAGCATTTT.

The rearrangement joins TRBV6-5 to TRBJ2-7; D ambiguous. The CDR3 contains 13 residues. Trimming took 4 bases from V and 1 from J, leaving 8 bases between them. The germline CDR1 and CDR2 sequences are MNHEY and SVGAGI. Here the CDR3 DNA reads TGTGCCAGCAGTTTCGACTGGTCCTACGAGCAGTACTTC. Translating gives CASSFDWSYEQYF.

The J gene is TRBJ2-2, the V gene TRBV5-1, with TRBD2 as a possible D gene (6 bases). Trimming removed 2 bases from V and 7 bases from J, with 12 bases in between. This CDR3 is built from 14 residues. CDR1 is SGHRS and CDR2 is YFSETQ in the germline V gene. CDR3 sequence (DNA): TGCGCCAGCAGCTTAGCAGCGGGTGGCGGGGAGCTGTTTTTT. Translated, it gives CASSLAAGGGELFF.